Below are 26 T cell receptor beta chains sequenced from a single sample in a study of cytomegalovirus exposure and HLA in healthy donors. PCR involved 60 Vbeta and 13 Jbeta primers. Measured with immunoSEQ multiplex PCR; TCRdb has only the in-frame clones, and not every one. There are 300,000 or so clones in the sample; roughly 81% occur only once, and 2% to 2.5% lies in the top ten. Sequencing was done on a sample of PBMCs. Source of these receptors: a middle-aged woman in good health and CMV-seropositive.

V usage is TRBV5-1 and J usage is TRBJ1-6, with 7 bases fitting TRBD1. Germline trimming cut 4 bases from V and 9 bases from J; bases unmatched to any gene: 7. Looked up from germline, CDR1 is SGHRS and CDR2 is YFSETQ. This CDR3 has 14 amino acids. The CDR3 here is CASSRDRDSSPLHF. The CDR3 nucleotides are TGCGCCAGCAGCCGCGACAGGGACAGTTCACCCCTCCACTTT.

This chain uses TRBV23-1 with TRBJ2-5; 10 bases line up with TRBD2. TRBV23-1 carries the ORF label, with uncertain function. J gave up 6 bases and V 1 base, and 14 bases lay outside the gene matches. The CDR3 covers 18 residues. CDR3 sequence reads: CASSQWAASGRARKTQYF. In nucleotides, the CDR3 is TGCGCCAGCAGTCAATGGGCAGCTAGCGGGAGAGCCCGAAAGACCCAGTACTTC.

The CDR3 reads CASSPDRGWDGYTF. The CDR3 nucleotides are TGTGCCAGCAGCCCGGACAGGGGGTGGGATGGCTACACCTTC. V gene TRBV7-9 combines with J gene TRBJ1-2; 10 bases are shared with TRBD1. Germline-derived CDR1 and CDR2 are SEHNR and FQNEAQ (reference sequence). V was pared by 5 bases and J by 6 bases, with 6 bases of the junction left unmatched. The CDR3 is 14 residues long.

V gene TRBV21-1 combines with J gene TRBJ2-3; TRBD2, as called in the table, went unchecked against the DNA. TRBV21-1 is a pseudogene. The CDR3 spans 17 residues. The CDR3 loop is CASSLWTSTASTDTQYF. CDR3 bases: TGTGCCAGCAGCTTGTGGACTAGCACTGCTAGCACAGATACGCAGTATTTT.

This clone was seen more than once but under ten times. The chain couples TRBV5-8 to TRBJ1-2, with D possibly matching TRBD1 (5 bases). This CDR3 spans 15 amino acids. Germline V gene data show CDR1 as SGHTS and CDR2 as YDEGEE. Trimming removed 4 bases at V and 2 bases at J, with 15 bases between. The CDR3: CASSPGGGRNYGYTF. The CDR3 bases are TGTGCCAGCAGCCCTGGGGGGGGAAGAAACTATGGCTACACCTTC. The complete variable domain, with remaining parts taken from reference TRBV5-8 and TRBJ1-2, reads EAGVTQSPTHLIKTRGQQATLRCSPISGHTSVYWYQQALGLGLQFLLWYDEGEERNRGNFPPRFSGRQFPNYSSELNVNALELEDSALYLCASSPGGGRNYGYTFGSGTRLTVV.

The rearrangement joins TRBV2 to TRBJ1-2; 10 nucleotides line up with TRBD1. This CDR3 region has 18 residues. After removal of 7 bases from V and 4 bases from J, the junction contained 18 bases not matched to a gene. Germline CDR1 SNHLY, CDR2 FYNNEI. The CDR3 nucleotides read TGTGCCAGCACCCTCCCGGGGACAGGGGCCCTCTTAAGCTATGGCTACACCTTC. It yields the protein CASTLPGTGALLSYGYTF.

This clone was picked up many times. The CDR3: CAISKTGEKLFF. The CDR3 nucleotides are TGTGCCATCAGCAAAACGGGTGAAAAACTGTTTTTT. This chain joins TRBV10-3 and TRBJ1-4; no clear D. Germline CDR1 reads ENHRY; CDR2 reads SYGVKD. The CDR3 loop spans 12 amino acids. V was shortened by 6 bases and J by 7 bases, with 9 bases between the two germline ends.

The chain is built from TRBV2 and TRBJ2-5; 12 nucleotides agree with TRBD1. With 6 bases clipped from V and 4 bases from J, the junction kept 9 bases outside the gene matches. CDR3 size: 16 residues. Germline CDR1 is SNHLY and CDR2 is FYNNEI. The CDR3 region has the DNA TGTGCCAGCAGATACAGCCGGGACAGGGGGCTAGAGACCCAGTACTTC. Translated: CASRYSRDRGLETQYF.

This chain's CDR3 is CASSLPSGAYNEQFF. DNA for the CDR3: TGTGCCAGCAGCTTACCTAGCGGAGCCTACAATGAGCAGTTCTTC. V and J are TRBV5-6 and TRBJ2-1; 7 bases match TRBD2. The CDR3 is 15 amino acids. V lost 2 bases and J lost 2; bases outside the gene matches: 4. Germline assignment: CDR1 SGHDT and CDR2 YYEEEE.

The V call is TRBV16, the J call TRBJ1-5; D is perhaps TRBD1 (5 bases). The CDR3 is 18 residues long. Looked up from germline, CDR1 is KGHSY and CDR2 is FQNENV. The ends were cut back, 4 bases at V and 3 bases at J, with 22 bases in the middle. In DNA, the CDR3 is TGTGCCAGCAGCCCCGTAACCTCGGCCAGGGTCCTCAATCAGCCCCAGCATTTT. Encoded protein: CASSPVTSARVLNQPQHF.

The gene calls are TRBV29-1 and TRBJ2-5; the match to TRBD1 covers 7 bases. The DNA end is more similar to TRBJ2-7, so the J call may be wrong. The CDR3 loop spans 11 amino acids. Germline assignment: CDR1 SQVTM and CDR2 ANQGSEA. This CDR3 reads CSIGDSYEQYF. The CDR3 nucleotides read TGCAGCATAGGGGACAGCTACGAGCAGTACTTC.

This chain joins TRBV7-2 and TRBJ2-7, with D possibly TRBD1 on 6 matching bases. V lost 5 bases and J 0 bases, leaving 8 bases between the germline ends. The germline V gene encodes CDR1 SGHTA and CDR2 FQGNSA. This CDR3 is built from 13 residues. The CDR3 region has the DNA TGTGCCAGCAGCGGGACATACTCCTACGAGCAGTACTTC. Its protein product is CASSGTYSYEQYF.

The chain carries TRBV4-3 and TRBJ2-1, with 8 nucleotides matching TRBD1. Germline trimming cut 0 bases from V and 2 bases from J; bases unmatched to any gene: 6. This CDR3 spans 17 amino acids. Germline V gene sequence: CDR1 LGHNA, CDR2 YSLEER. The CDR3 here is CASSQDSGTGPYNEQFF. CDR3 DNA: TGCGCCAGCAGCCAAGATTCTGGGACAGGACCCTACAATGAGCAGTTCTTC.

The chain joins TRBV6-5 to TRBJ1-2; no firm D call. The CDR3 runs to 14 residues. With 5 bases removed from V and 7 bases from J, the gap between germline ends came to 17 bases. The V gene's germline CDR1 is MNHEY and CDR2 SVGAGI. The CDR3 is CASSNEAPQAGYTF. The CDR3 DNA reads TGTGCCAGCAGTAATGAGGCCCCTCAAGCTGGCTACACCTTC.

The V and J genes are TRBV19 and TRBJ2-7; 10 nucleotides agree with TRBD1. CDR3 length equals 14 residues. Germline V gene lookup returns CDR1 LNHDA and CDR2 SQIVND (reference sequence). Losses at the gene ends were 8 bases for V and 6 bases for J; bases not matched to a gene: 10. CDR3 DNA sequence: TGTGCCAGTGAAGACAGGGGGCAACTTGGCGAGCAGTACTTC. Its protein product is CASEDRGQLGEQYF.

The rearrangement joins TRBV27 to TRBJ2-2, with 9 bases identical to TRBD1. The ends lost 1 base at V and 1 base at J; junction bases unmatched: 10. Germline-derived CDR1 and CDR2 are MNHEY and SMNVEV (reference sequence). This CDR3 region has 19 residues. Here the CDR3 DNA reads TGTGCCAGCAGTTTATGGGTACGGTTGGGACAGGGGAACACCGGGGAGCTGTTTTTT. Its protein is CASSLWVRLGQGNTGELFF.

The CDR3 sequence is CASSITGVAYEQYF. CDR3 sequence (DNA): TGTGCCAGTAGTATAACCGGGGTGGCCTACGAGCAGTACTTC. The gene calls are TRBV19 and TRBJ2-7; weak D call: TRBD2 (5 bases). Germline lookup yields CDR1 LNHDA and CDR2 SQIVND (reference sequence). V was shortened by 2 bases and J by 2 bases, with 10 bases between the two germline ends. The CDR3 sequence is 14 residues long.

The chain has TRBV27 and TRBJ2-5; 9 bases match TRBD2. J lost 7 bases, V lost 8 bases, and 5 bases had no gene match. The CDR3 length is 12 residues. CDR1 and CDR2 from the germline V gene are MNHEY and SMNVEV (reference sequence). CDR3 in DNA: TGTGCCAGCCGCGGGGGGGGCGGGACCCAGTACTTC. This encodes CASRGGGGTQYF.

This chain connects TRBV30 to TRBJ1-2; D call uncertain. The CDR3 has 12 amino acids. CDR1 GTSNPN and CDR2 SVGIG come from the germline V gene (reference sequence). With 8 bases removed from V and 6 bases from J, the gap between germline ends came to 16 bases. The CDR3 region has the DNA TGTGCCGGGTCCCCCACGGGGAATGGCTACACCTTC. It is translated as CAGSPTGNGYTF.

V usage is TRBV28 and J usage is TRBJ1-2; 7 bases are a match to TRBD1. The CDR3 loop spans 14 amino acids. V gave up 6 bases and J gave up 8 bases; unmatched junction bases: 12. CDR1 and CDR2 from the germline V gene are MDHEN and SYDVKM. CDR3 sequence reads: CASSQPGGMRGYTF. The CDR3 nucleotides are TGTGCCAGCAGCCAGCCAGGGGGGATGAGAGGCTACACCTTC.

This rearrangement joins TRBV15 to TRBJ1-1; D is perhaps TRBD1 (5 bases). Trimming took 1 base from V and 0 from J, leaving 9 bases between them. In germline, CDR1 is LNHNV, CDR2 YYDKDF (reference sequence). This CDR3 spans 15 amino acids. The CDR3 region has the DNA TGTGCCACCAGCAGAGGGGGCGGAATGAACACTGAAGCTTTCTTT. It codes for CATSRGGGMNTEAFF.

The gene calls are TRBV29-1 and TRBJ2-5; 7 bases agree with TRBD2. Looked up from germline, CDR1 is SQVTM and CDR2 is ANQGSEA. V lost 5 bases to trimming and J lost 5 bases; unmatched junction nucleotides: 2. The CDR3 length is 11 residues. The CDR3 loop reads CSVWGGETQYF. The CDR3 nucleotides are TGCAGCGTTTGGGGGGGTGAGACCCAGTACTTC.

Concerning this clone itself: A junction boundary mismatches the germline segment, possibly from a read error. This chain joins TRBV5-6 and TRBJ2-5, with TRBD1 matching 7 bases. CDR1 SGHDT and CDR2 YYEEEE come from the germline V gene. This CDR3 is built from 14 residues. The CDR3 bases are TGTGCCAGCAGCCTCGGGACAGTCCAAGCGACCCAGTACTTC. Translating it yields CASSLGTVQATQYF.

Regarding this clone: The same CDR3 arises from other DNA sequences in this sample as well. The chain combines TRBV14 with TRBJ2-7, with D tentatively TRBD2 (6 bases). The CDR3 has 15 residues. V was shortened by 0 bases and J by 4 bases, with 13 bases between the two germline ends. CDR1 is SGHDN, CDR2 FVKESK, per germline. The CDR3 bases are TGTGCCAGCAGCCAAGAGGCTAGTGGGAGGTACGAGCAGTACTTC. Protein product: CASSQEASGRYEQYF.

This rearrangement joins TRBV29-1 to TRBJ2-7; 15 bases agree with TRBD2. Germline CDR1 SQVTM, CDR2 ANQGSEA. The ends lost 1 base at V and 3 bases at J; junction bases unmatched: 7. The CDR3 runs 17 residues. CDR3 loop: CSVEGSGLAGGNYEQYF. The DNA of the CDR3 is TGCAGCGTTGAAGGCTCGGGACTAGCGGGAGGAAACTACGAGCAGTACTTC.

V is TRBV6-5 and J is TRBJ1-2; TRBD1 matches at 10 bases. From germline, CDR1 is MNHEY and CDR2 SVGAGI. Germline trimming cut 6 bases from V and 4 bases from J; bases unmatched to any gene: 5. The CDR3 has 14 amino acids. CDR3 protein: CASRGQGRSYGYTF. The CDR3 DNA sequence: TGTGCCAGCAGGGGACAGGGGAGAAGCTATGGCTACACCTTC.